These 21 T cell receptor beta chains share one sample of origin, sequenced in a study of CD8+ T cells in alopecia areata. The authors extracted RNA and reverse transcribed it into cDNA as the sequencing template. Clones were read by immunoSEQ multiplex PCR, and TCRdb kept only the in-frame ones, dropping some. This table has about 110,000 clones, 55% to 75% appearing once. Sequencing was carried out using CD8+ T cells sorted from blood. The origin of the receptors is a human donor in good health.

This chain uses TRBV15 with TRBJ2-7; a weak D match, TRBD2 (6 bases). The germline V gene has CDR1 LNHNV and CDR2 YYDKDF (reference sequence). The germline V and J ends were trimmed by 6 bases and 4 bases, with 19 bases remaining between them. The CDR3 runs 15 residues. The CDR3 is CATSPEVGLLYEQYF. The CDR3 DNA sequence: TGTGCCACCAGTCCGGAAGTGGGACTCCTGTACGAGCAGTACTTC.

The chain uses TRBV18 and TRBJ2-4; no firm D call. CDR1 KGHSH and CDR2 LQKENI come from the germline V gene. Between the trimmed V and J ends, which lost 6 bases and 0 bases, there was a span of 9 bases. The CDR3 consists of 14 residues. The CDR3 loop is CASSPMGAKNIQYF. Here the CDR3 DNA reads TGTGCCAGCTCGCCCATGGGAGCCAAAAACATTCAGTACTTC.

This clone has a handful of counts. This chain connects TRBV29-1 to TRBJ2-1; TRBD2 might be the D (5 bases). This CDR3 is built from 14 residues. The germline gives CDR1 SQVTM, CDR2 ANQGSEA. V was shortened by 3 bases and J by 0 bases, with 9 bases between the two germline ends. The CDR3 coding sequence is TGCAGCGTTGAGCGGGTGAGCTCCTACAATGAGCAGTTCTTC. Protein product: CSVERVSSYNEQFF.

This clone showed up just a few times. V usage is TRBV5-1 and J usage is TRBJ2-6; unclear D gene. Trimming took off 3 bases at V and 0 bases at J, with 10 bases between the two ends. This CDR3 region has 16 residues. CDR1 is SGHRS, CDR2 YFSETQ, per germline. CDR3 protein: CASSCGPSSGANVLTF. The CDR3 coding sequence is TGCGCCAGCAGCTGTGGACCGTCCTCTGGGGCCAACGTCCTGACTTTC.

The table lists this clone with a few counts. V is TRBV6-5 and J is TRBJ1-1, with 7 bases aligning to TRBD1. The germline V gene has CDR1 MNHEY and CDR2 SVGAGI. The CDR3 length is 14 residues. V lost 7 bases, J lost 1 base, and 6 bases stayed unmatched. In DNA form, the CDR3 reads TGTGCCAGCACCTTAGGGGACAGGAACACTGAAGCTTTCTTT. The encoded protein is CASTLGDRNTEAFF.

This clone appeared a few times. J is TRBJ2-7 and V is TRBV29-1; D ambiguous. The CDR3 runs to 10 residues. The V end was cut by 4 bases, the J end by 3 bases, with 4 bases between. From germline, CDR1 is SQVTM and CDR2 ANQGSEA. CDR3 protein: CSVVDYEQYF. For the CDR3, the DNA is TGCAGCGTTGTCGACTACGAGCAGTACTTC.

This clone was detected only a few times. This sequence joins TRBV9 and TRBJ2-3; D is uncertain. Per germline, CDR1 SGDLS and CDR2 YYNGEE. V was trimmed by 3 bases and J by 6 bases, leaving 14 bases between them. The CDR3 totals 14 residues. In DNA, the CDR3 is TGTGCCAGCAGCGAAGGGATCCAAGGGGATACGCAGTATTTT. Its translation is CASSEGIQGDTQYF.

V and J are TRBV7-2 and TRBJ2-1, with D possibly TRBD2 on 7 matching bases. This CDR3 has 14 residues. Germline V lookup: CDR1 SGHTA, CDR2 FQGNSA. Between the trimmed V and J ends, which lost 3 bases and 6 bases, there was a span of 12 bases. The CDR3 nucleotides read TGTGCCAGCAGCTTCGGGGGGCAGGTCAATGAGCAGTTCTTC. As protein: CASSFGGQVNEQFF.

In nucleotides, the CDR3 is TGCAGCGTCCTGGGGACAACGGGGACTGAGCAGTTCTTC. Protein product: CSVLGTTGTEQFF. The chain has TRBV29-1 and TRBJ2-1; weak D call: TRBD1 (6 bases). The CDR3 is made up of 13 amino acids. Germline V gene data show CDR1 as SQVTM and CDR2 as ANQGSEA. With 6 bases removed from V and 9 bases from J, the gap between germline ends came to 18 bases.

This clone has a count of ten or more. This sequence joins TRBV29-1 and TRBJ1-1; D gene unclear. The V gene lost 5 bases and the J gene lost 0 bases, with 7 bases spanning the gap. Germline lookup yields CDR1 SQVTM and CDR2 ANQGSEA. The length of the CDR3 is 12 residues. The DNA for the CDR3 is TGCAGCGTTCAGGATATGAACACTGAAGCTTTCTTT. Translating gives CSVQDMNTEAFF.

The genes are TRBV9 and TRBJ2-2, with 7 bases matching TRBD2. This CDR3 is built from 13 residues. J was trimmed by 5 bases and V by 4 bases; bases with no gene match: 2. Germline values: CDR1 SGDLS, CDR2 YYNGEE. CDR3 nucleotide sequence: TGTGCCAGCAGCCCCGGGGGGACCGGGGAGCTGTTTTTT. It yields the protein CASSPGGTGELFF.

The CDR3 sequence is CASSQDLGRSSYNSPLHF. CDR3 nucleotide sequence: TGCGCCAGCAGCCAAGATCTAGGGAGGAGCTCCTATAATTCACCCCTCCACTTT. The rearrangement uses TRBV4-1 and TRBJ1-6; D call uncertain. V dropped 0 bases and J dropped 0 bases, with 12 bases sitting between them. Germline CDR1 reads MGHRA; CDR2 reads YSYEKL. The CDR3 runs 18 residues.

The CDR3 sequence: CASSLTPSGGPLTQYF. As DNA, the CDR3 is TGTGCCAGCAGTTTAACGCCCAGCGGGGGCCCTCTGACCCAGTACTTC. This chain links TRBV28 with TRBJ2-5; 8 bases match TRBD2. The CDR3 has 16 amino acids. The germline gives CDR1 MDHEN, CDR2 SYDVKM. J lost 7 bases, V lost 2 bases, and 12 bases had no gene match.

The J gene is TRBJ1-4, the V gene TRBV30, with 7 bases fitting TRBD1. The CDR3 totals 14 residues. J was trimmed by 10 bases and V by 5 bases; bases with no gene match: 13. The germline V gene has CDR1 GTSNPN and CDR2 SVGIG (reference sequence). As DNA, the CDR3 is TGTGCCTGGGATACAGGGGATGGCGGAGGAAAACTGTTTTTT. Protein product: CAWDTGDGGGKLFF.

This chain links TRBV6-6 with TRBJ2-7, with D uncertain. The CDR3 extends over 12 amino acids. V dropped 5 bases and J dropped 2 bases, with 7 bases sitting between them. CDR1 is MNHNY and CDR2 is SVGAGI in the germline V gene (reference sequence). In nucleotides, the CDR3 is TGTGCCAGCAGTCACGGTACCTACGAGCAGTACTTC. Translating it yields CASSHGTYEQYF.

This chain uses TRBV19 with TRBJ2-3; D remains unclear. The CDR3 totals 15 residues. V was shortened by 0 bases and J by 2 bases, with 9 bases between the two germline ends. Germline V lookup: CDR1 LNHDA, CDR2 SQIVND (reference sequence). The CDR3 nucleotides read TGTGCCAGTAGTATAGATCTCGAGTTCACAGATACGCAGTATTTT. Its protein product is CASSIDLEFTDTQYF.

About this clone itself: Additional DNA sequences in this sample encode the identical CDR3. The rearrangement uses TRBV7-8 and TRBJ1-5; 9 nucleotides agree with TRBD1. V shed 5 bases, J shed 4 bases, and the junction held 3 bases outside the gene matches. Germline V gene lookup returns CDR1 SGHVS and CDR2 FQNEAQ. The CDR3 is 14 residues long. The CDR3 loop is CASSRDRGNQPQHF. The CDR3 DNA follows: TGTGCCAGCAGCCGTGACAGGGGGAATCAGCCCCAGCATTTT. Based on the CDR3 plus reference TRBV7-8 and TRBJ1-5, the full variable domain is GAGVSQSPRYKVAKRGQDVALRCDPISGHVSLFWYQQALGQGPEFLTYFQNEAQLDKSGLPSDRFFAERPEGSVSTLKIQRTQQEDSAVYLCASSRDRGNQPQHFGDGTRLSIL.

This clone was counted between two and nine times. This rearrangement joins TRBV4-1 to TRBJ2-5; tentative D call: TRBD1 (6 bases). V lost 4 bases, J lost 5 bases, and 17 bases lay in between. Looked up from germline, CDR1 is MGHRA and CDR2 is YSYEKL. The length of the CDR3 is 15 residues. The CDR3 DNA reads TGCGCCAGCAGCCTTTCCCGGGACACACGTGAGACCCAGTACTTC. Translation: CASSLSRDTRETQYF.

This clone has more than one count but fewer than ten. V and J are TRBV10-3 and TRBJ2-7; tentative D call: TRBD2 (6 bases). CDR1 and CDR2 (germline): ENHRY, SYGVKD. The CDR3 has 13 residues. Trimming took off 4 bases at V and 0 bases at J, with 7 bases between the two ends. The CDR3 region is CAISAGDSYEQYF. In DNA, the CDR3 is TGTGCCATCAGTGCGGGGGACTCCTACGAGCAGTACTTC.

This chain joins TRBV25-1 and TRBJ2-7; 13 bases agree with TRBD2. V lost 3 bases and J lost 5; bases outside the gene matches: 7. The CDR3 loop spans 16 amino acids. Germline V gene lookup returns CDR1 MGHDK and CDR2 SYGVNS. The CDR3, as DNA: TGTGCCAGCAGTGACCCAAGGACTAGCGGGGGAAACGAGCAGTACTTC. Translated: CASSDPRTSGGNEQYF.

This chain joins TRBV5-4 and TRBJ1-1, with a possible D match to TRBD1 (5 bases). Germline V gene sequence: CDR1 SGHNT, CDR2 YYREEE (reference sequence). The CDR3 sequence is 12 residues long. Between the trimmed V and J ends, which lost 2 bases and 4 bases, there was a span of 6 bases. Here the CDR3 DNA reads TGTGCCAGCAGCTTCGGGGGCACTGAAGCTTTCTTT. Amino acid sequence: CASSFGGTEAFF.